The 16 T cell receptor beta chains below were found in one sample sequenced in a study of beta chain features in type 1 diabetes. The isolated RNA, all of it, was reverse transcribed, so expressed TCRB transcripts were what got sequenced. Profiling relied on immunoSEQ multiplex PCR, and the TCRdb table lists in-frame clones only, not all of them. The table includes 360,000 or so clones, 15% to 20% detected once. Sequenced material: naive CD4+ T cells from blood. The receptors come from a woman between 18 and 30 years old in good health.

For the CDR3, the DNA is TGTGCCAGCAGTCCTCGACAGGGCGGAACTGAAGCTTTCTTT. This codes for CASSPRQGGTEAFF. The chain uses TRBV7-2 and TRBJ1-1; 7 positions agree with TRBD1. Per germline, CDR1 SGHTA and CDR2 FQGNSA. V gave up 6 bases and J gave up 5 bases; unmatched junction bases: 9. CDR3 length: 14 amino acids. Complete variable domain (other parts from reference TRBV7-2 and TRBJ1-1): GAGVSQSPSNKVTEKGKDVELRCDPISGHTALYWYRQSLGQGLEFLIYFQGNSAPDKSGLPSDRFSAERTGGSVSTLTIQRTQQEDSAVYLCASSPRQGGTEAFFGQGTRLTVV.

The V gene is TRBV4-1, the J gene TRBJ1-2, with D unresolved. The germline CDR1 and CDR2 sequences are MGHRA and YSYEKL. The CDR3 loop spans 11 amino acids. Trimming took 1 base from V and 6 from J, leaving 3 bases between them. DNA of the CDR3: TGCGCCAGCAGCCAAGCTGATGGCTACACCTTC. It specifies CASSQADGYTF.

This clone has only a few counts. The chain uses TRBV30 and TRBJ2-7, with D perhaps matching TRBD2 (6 bases). This CDR3 contains 11 residues. The germline gives CDR1 GTSNPN, CDR2 SVGIG (reference sequence). Trimming cost V 4 bases and J 5 bases, with 9 bases left between them. In DNA form, the CDR3 reads TGTGCCTGGACCTCGGGGGACGAGCAGTACTTC. This encodes CAWTSGDEQYF.

The gene calls are TRBV18 and TRBJ2-7; the D is unclear. CDR1 KGHSH and CDR2 LQKENI come from the germline V gene. The CDR3 has 12 amino acids. V lost 5 bases to trimming and J lost 0 bases, with 5 bases between them. DNA for the CDR3: TGTGCCAGCTCATCGAGCTCCTACGAGCAGTACTTC. Its protein is CASSSSSYEQYF.

This sequence joins TRBV7-2 and TRBJ1-1; D is ambiguous. The V gene's germline CDR1 is SGHTA and CDR2 FQGNSA. The length of the CDR3 is 14 residues. Trimming cost V 1 base and J 0 bases, with 6 bases left between them. The CDR3 region is CASSLGALNTEAFF. The CDR3 nucleotides are TGTGCCAGCAGCTTAGGGGCGTTGAACACTGAAGCTTTCTTT.

The chain links TRBV7-9 to TRBJ2-5; D is possibly TRBD1 (6 bases). This CDR3 has 14 amino acids. V was clipped by 5 bases and J by 4 bases, with 14 bases between them. CDR1 and CDR2 from the germline V gene are SEHNR and FQNEAQ (reference sequence). The CDR3 loop is CASSKSQGRETQYF. CDR3 nucleotides: TGTGCCAGCAGCAAGAGCCAGGGGCGAGAGACCCAGTACTTC.

The chain combines TRBV18 with TRBJ2-1, with a weak D call TRBD1 (5 bases). The CDR3 runs 13 residues. Germline V gene sequence: CDR1 KGHSH, CDR2 LQKENI. V was cut by 5 bases and J by 5 bases, with 10 bases left in between. Here the CDR3 reads CASSKGWDNEQFF. CDR3 coding DNA: TGTGCCAGCTCAAAGGGGTGGGACAATGAGCAGTTCTTC.

This clone was detected only a few times. The V call is TRBV2, the J call TRBJ2-7, with 8 nucleotides matching TRBD2. This CDR3 spans 12 amino acids. CDR1 and CDR2 (germline): SNHLY, FYNNEI. V dropped 7 bases and J dropped 2; count of bases not matched to a gene: 1. As DNA, the CDR3 is TGTGCCAGCAAGGGACTAGCCTACGAGCAGTACTTC. This translates into CASKGLAYEQYF.

This clone appeared a few times. This chain connects TRBV28 to TRBJ2-5, with 7 bases that match TRBD2. The ends lost 6 bases at V and 1 base at J; junction bases unmatched: 2. Germline V gene lookup returns CDR1 MDHEN and CDR2 SYDVKM. This CDR3 is built from 13 residues. DNA of the CDR3: TGTGCCAGCAGGCTAGCGGTCCAAGAGACCCAGTACTTC. Residues: CASRLAVQETQYF.

This clone has only a few counts. The rearrangement joins TRBV29-1 to TRBJ2-1; TRBD2 agrees at 9 bases. Germline V gives CDR1 SQVTM, CDR2 ANQGSEA. V dropped 7 bases and J dropped 7; count of bases not matched to a gene: 14. The CDR3 is made up of 15 amino acids. The CDR3 region is CSAGLAGATGNEQFF. The DNA for the CDR3 is TGCAGCGCCGGCTTAGCGGGAGCCACGGGGAATGAGCAGTTCTTC.

This clone turned up a few times. The gene calls are TRBV23-1 and TRBJ2-3, with a possible D match to TRBD2 (6 bases). TRBV23-1 is classed as an ORF, of uncertain function. V lost 3 bases, J lost 3 bases, and 16 bases lay in between. This CDR3 spans 16 amino acids. The CDR3 bases are TGCGCCAGCAGTCACCTTTACGGGAGTTTTACAGATACGCAGTATTTT. This gives the protein CASSHLYGSFTDTQYF.

This clone was counted a single time. V is TRBV5-1 and J is TRBJ1-1; tentative D call: TRBD1 (6 bases). Deletions cut 4 bases from V and 4 bases from J, with 20 bases between. Germline assignment: CDR1 SGHRS and CDR2 YFSETQ. The CDR3 runs 16 residues. The CDR3 DNA reads as TGCGCCAGCAGCACATACAGGGAAGGTGTTGGCACTGAAGCTTTCTTT. This codes for CASSTYREGVGTEAFF.

The J gene is TRBJ1-6, the V gene TRBV14; D might be TRBD1 (5 bases). The CDR3 runs to 15 residues. V lost 1 base to trimming and J lost 7 bases, with 11 bases between them. Germline V lookup: CDR1 SGHDN, CDR2 FVKESK. The chain's CDR3 is CASSQGQLPNSPLHF. The CDR3 bases are TGTGCCAGCAGCCAAGGACAGCTTCCCAATTCACCCCTCCACTTT.

J is TRBJ2-3 and V is TRBV30; TRBD2 aligns across 10 bases. The CDR3 spans 15 residues. CDR1 is GTSNPN and CDR2 is SVGIG in the germline V gene (reference sequence). J gave up 4 bases and V 1 base, and 5 bases lay outside the gene matches. The chain's CDR3 is CAWSERGGRPDTQYF. In DNA form, the CDR3 reads TGTGCCTGGAGTGAGCGGGGGGGGCGGCCAGATACGCAGTATTTT. Using reference TRBV30 and TRBJ2-3 for the parts outside the CDR3, the full variable domain is SQTIHQWPATLVQPVGSPLSLECTVEGTSNPNLYWYRQAAGRGLQLLFYSVGIGQISSEVPQNLSASRPQDRQFILSSKKLLLSDSGFYLCAWSERGGRPDTQYFGPGTRLTVL.

The J gene is TRBJ1-4, the V gene TRBV4-2; D possibly corresponds to TRBD1 (6 bases). The CDR3 has 12 residues. Germline V lookup: CDR1 LGHNA, CDR2 YNFKEQ. The ends were cut back, 3 bases at V and 13 bases at J, with 12 bases in the middle. The DNA of the CDR3 is TGTGCCAGCAGCCACCGACAGGAGTTACTGTTTTTT. It yields the protein CASSHRQELLFF.

As DNA, the CDR3 is TGTGCCTGGAGTGTACTTCTGGGACTGGGCAATGAGCAGTTCTTC. Translated, it gives CAWSVLLGLGNEQFF. The rearrangement links TRBV30 to TRBJ2-1; a possible D gene is TRBD2 (6 bases). The germline gives CDR1 GTSNPN, CDR2 SVGIG (reference sequence). The CDR3 contains 15 residues. V lost 0 bases to trimming and J lost 6 bases, with 15 bases between them.